The 10 T cell receptor beta chains below were found in one sample sequenced in a study of post-analysis software for immune sequencing data (dated by TCRdb to between 2014 and 2017). Study-wide findings and limitations: Patients showed significantly higher frequencies than controls for five TRBV segments, among them TRBV5-6, TRBV5-1 and TRBV20-1.

The library was generated by PCR. This sample was sequenced with an Illumina HiSeq 2500. Unique molecular identifiers were incorporated into TCR beta cDNA libraries to reduce PCR and sequencing biases. TCRdb cleaned the public reads at Q25 with fastp, built clones with MiXCR and kept in-frame beta chains. Rows with one shared CDR3 protein collapse into an entry with the most common genes and DNA. The sample includes about 820,000 distinct CDR3 sequences, with approximately 50% observed a single time. Over 4% of the sample is in the top ten clones. Antigens for these TCRs are unknown. The sequencing input was blood. These receptors all come from a girl aged 10 to 17 with multiple sclerosis.

This clonotype was found a few times. The chain joins TRBV9 to TRBJ2-5; tentatively, D is TRBD1 (5 bases). V dropped 2 bases and J dropped 4 bases, with 15 bases sitting between them. Per germline, CDR1 SGDLS and CDR2 YYNGEE. The CDR3 has 15 residues. The CDR3 sequence: CASSVYAGMRETQYF. CDR3 DNA sequence: TGTGCCAGCAGCGTTTATGCAGGGATGCGAGAGACCCAGTACTTC.

The CDR3 spells CASSGQGGRRSNQETQYF. The CDR3 coding sequence is TGTGCCAGCAGCGGACAGGGCGGCCGGAGGTCGAACCAAGAGACCCAGTACTTC. The genes are TRBV9 and TRBJ2-5; 7 bases match TRBD1. Germline V CDR1 and CDR2: SGDLS, YYNGEE. Trimming at V came to 3 bases and at J to 0 bases, leaving 14 bases not matched to a gene. This CDR3 is 18 amino acids long.

This clonotype came up a few times. The chain joins TRBV12-3 or TRBV12-4 to TRBJ2-1, with TRBD2 identical over 10 bases. V was pared by 6 bases and J by 6 bases, with 8 bases of the junction left unmatched. The CDR3 length is 15 residues. The CDR3 protein is CASSSKREGRNEQFF. As DNA, the CDR3 is TGTGCCAGCAGCTCGAAGCGGGAGGGCCGCAATGAGCAGTTCTTC.

This clonotype appeared a few times. The genes are TRBV7-3 and TRBJ2-1, with no clear D. The V and J ends lost 0 bases and 5 bases respectively, with 8 bases between them. Germline values: CDR1 SGHTA, CDR2 FQGTGA. The CDR3 runs to 14 residues. The DNA for the CDR3 is TGTGCCAGCAGCTTAACGAGGTCCAACAATGAGCAGTTCTTC. Protein product: CASSLTRSNNEQFF.

In this sample, this clonotype turned up a few times. V usage is TRBV20-1 and J usage is TRBJ2-5; 8 bases map to TRBD1. The J call may be mistaken, given a closer DNA end match to TRBJ2-7. This CDR3 contains 15 residues. Germline V lookup: CDR1 DFQATT, CDR2 SNEGSKA (reference sequence). The CDR3 spells CSARDHGTGGDEQYF. Written as DNA, the CDR3 is TGCAGTGCTAGAGATCACGGGACAGGTGGGGACGAGCAGTACTTC.

There are a few counts of this clonotype. The chain joins TRBV20-1 to TRBJ2-1; 8 bases are shared with TRBD2. The CDR3 totals 16 residues. Trimming at V came to 5 bases and at J to 2 bases, leaving 11 bases not matched to a gene. From germline, CDR1 is DFQATT and CDR2 SNEGSKA (reference sequence). CDR3 DNA: TGCAGTGCTCACATTTACAGTAGCGGGGCCTACAATGAGCAGTTCTTC. Amino acid sequence: CSAHIYSSGAYNEQFF.

This clonotype appeared a few times. A single base separates this from a much larger clone, so it may be a read error. This sequence joins TRBV7-2 and TRBJ2-7, with TRBD2 identical over 10 bases. The CDR3 contains 14 residues. The V gene's germline CDR1 is SGHTA and CDR2 FQGNSA. Trimming at V came to 4 bases and at J to 4 bases, leaving 4 bases not matched to a gene. CDR3 nucleotide sequence: TGTGCCAGCAGCTGGAGCGGGGGGGCATACGAGCAGTACTTC. Amino acids: CASSWSGGAYEQYF.

The chain is built from TRBV4-1 and TRBJ2-1; 11 positions match TRBD2. The CDR3 length is 16 residues. The V gene's germline CDR1 is MGHRA and CDR2 YSYEKL. V was pared by 0 bases and J by 4 bases, with 2 bases of the junction left unmatched. This chain's CDR3 is CASSQEPSGGYNEQFF. CDR3 nucleotides: TGCGCCAGCAGCCAAGAACCTAGCGGGGGGTACAATGAGCAGTTCTTC.

This clonotype was recorded a few times. One junction end does not reproduce the germline sequence, and a read error may be involved. V usage is TRBV11-1 and J usage is TRBJ2-1; TRBD2 might be the D (6 bases). The germline V gene has CDR1 SGHAT and CDR2 FQDESV (reference sequence). The CDR3 spans 16 residues. This CDR3 is CASSPQGLSAYNEQFF. The DNA for the CDR3 is TGCGCCAGCAGCCCCCAGGGACTTTCCGCCTACAATGAGCAGTTCTTC.

The chain links TRBV20-1 to TRBJ2-7; 8 bases match TRBD2. The CDR3 has 14 residues. Germline V CDR1 and CDR2: DFQATT, SNEGSKA (reference sequence). The chain's CDR3 is CRVGGLETSYEQYF. For the CDR3, the DNA is TGCAGGGTGGGGGGACTAGAAACTTCCTACGAGCAGTACTTC.